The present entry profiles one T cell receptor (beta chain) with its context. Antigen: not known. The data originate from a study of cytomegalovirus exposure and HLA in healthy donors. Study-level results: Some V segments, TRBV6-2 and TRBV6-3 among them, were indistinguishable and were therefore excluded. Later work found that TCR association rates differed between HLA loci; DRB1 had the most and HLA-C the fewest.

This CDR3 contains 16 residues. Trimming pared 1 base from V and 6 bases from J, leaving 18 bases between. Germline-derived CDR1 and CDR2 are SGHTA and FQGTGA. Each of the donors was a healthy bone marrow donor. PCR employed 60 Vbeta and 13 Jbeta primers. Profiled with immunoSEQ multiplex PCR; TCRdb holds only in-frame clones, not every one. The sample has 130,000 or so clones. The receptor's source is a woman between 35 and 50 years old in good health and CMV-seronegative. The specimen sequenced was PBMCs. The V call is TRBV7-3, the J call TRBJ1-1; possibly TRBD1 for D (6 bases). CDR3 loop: CASSLMPTGSNAEAFF. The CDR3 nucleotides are TGTGCCAGCAGCTTAATGCCCACAGGGTCAAACGCTGAAGCTTTCTTT.